This T cell receptor (beta chain) derives from a study of beta chain features in type 1 diabetes. Overall study results and limits: Possible PCR preference for shorter templates applied equally to patients and controls.

As every portion of the isolated RNA was reverse transcribed, the sequencing read expressed TCRB transcripts. The protocol was immunoSEQ multiplex PCR, while the TCRdb copy is restricted to in-frame clones and leaves out a portion. The data hold hundreds of thousands of clones, with 10% to 15% observed a single time. The sample holds a few counts of this clone. Its antigen is currently unknown. Via the markers CD45RO/CCR7/CD25/CD127/CD95/CD27, stem cell-like memory, regulatory, central memory and naive CD4+ cells were sorted. Each sorted fraction was over 98% pure. The source of this sequence is a man aged 18 to 30 in good health. Sequencing was done on a sample of naive CD4+ T cells from blood.

CDR3 residues: CASSLRSGNTIYF. Written as DNA, the CDR3 is TGCGCCAGCAGCTTGCGTTCTGGAAACACCATATATTTT. The rearrangement joins TRBV5-1 to TRBJ1-3; D unclear. The ends were cut back, 1 base at V and 1 base at J, with 3 bases in the middle. The CDR3 is 13 residues long. The V gene's germline CDR1 is SGHRS and CDR2 YFSETQ.